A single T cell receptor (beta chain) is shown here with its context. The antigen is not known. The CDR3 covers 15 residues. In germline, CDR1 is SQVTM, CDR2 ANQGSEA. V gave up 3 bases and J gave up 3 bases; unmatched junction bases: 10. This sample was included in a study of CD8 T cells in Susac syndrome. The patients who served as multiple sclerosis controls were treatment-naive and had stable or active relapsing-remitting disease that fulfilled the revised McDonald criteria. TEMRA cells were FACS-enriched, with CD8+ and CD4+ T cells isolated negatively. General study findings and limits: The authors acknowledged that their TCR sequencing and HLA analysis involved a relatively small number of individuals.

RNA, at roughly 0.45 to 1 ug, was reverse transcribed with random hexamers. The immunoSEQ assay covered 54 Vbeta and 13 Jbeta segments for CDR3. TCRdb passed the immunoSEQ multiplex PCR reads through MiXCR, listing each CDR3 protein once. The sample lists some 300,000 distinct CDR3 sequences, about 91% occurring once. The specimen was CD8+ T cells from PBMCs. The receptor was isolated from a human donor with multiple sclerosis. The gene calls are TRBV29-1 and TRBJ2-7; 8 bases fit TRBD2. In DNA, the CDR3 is TGCAGCGTTGAGATCCCCAGCGGGAGAAACTACGAGCAGTACTTC. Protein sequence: CSVEIPSGRNYEQYF.